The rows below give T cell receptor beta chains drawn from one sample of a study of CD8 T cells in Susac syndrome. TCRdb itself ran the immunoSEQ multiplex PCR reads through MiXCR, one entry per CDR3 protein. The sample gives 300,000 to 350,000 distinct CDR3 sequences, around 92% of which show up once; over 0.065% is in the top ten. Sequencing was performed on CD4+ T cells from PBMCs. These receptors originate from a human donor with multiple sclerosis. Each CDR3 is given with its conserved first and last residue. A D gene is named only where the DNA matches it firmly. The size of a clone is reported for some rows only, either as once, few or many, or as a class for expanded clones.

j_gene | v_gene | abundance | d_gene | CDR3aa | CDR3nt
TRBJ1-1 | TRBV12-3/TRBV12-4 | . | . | CASSFQGTNTEAFF | TGTGCCAGCAGTTTCCAGGGCACGAACACTGAAGCTTTCTTT
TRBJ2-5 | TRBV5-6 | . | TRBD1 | CASSLQGAWETQYF | TGTGCCAGCAGCTTACAGGGGGCCTGGGAGACCCAGTACTTC
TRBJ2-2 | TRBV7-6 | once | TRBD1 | CASSLWTGANTGELFF | TGTGCCAGCAGCCTTTGGACAGGAGCGAACACCGGGGAGCTGTTTTTT
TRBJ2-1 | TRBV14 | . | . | CASSLQPVSGGGEQFF | TGTGCCAGCAGCCTCCAGCCGGTCTCGGGCGGTGGGGAGCAGTTCTTC
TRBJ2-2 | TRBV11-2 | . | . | CASSLGVSGQGTGELFF | TGTGCCAGCAGCTTAGGAGTTAGCGGCCAGGGCACCGGGGAGCTGTTTTTT
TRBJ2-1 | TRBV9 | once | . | CASSPQWAAYNEQFF | TGTGCCAGCAGCCCCCAGTGGGCTGCTTACAATGAGCAGTTCTTC
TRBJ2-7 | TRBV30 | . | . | CAWTFSVRSYEQYF | TGTGCCTGGACGTTTTCAGTGCGCTCCTACGAGCAGTACTTC
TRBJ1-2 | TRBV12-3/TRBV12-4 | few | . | CASSFAGGGYTF | TGTGCCAGCAGTTTCGCCGGGGGCGGCTACACCTTC
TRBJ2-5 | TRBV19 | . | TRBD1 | CASSKDREETQYF | TGTGCCAGTAGCAAAGACAGGGAAGAGACCCAGTACTTC
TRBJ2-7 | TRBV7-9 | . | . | CASTRSAYEQYF | TGTGCCAGCACCCGGAGTGCCTACGAGCAGTACTTC
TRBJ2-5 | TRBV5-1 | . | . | CASSLAPGLEETQYF | TGCGCCAGCAGCTTGGCCCCGGGTTTGGAAGAGACCCAGTACTTC
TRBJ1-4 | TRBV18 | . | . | CASSIMSNEKLFF | TGTGCCAGCTCGATCATGTCTAATGAAAAACTGTTTTTT
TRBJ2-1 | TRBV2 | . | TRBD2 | CASSDGGRSYNEQFF | TGTGCCAGCAGTGACGGCGGGAGATCCTACAATGAGCAGTTCTTC
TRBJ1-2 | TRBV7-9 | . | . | CASSPGGSGLRGYTF | TGTGCCAGCAGCCCAGGCGGTTCAGGGTTGAGGGGCTACACCTTC
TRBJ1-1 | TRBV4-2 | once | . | CASSHVYTGTEAFF | TGTGCCAGCAGCCATGTTTACACGGGTACTGAAGCTTTCTTT
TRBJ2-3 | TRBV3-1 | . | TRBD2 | CASSQGRAGGRRDTQYF | TGTGCCAGCAGCCAAGGCCGAGCGGGAGGTCGCCGGGATACGCAGTATTTT
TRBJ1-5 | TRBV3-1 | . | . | CASSRLNQPQHF | TGTGCCAGCAGCCGTCTTAATCAGCCCCAGCATTTT
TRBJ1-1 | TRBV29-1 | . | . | CSVEVNGGTEAFF | TGCAGCGTTGAAGTTAATGGGGGGACTGAAGCTTTCTTT
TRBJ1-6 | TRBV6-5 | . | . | CASSYSRARDNSPLHF | TGTGCCAGCAGTTACTCGAGGGCAAGAGATAATTCACCCCTCCACTTT
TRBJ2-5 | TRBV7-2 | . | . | CASSLHTGGTQYF | TGTGCCAGCAGCTTGCACACGGGCGGAACCCAGTACTTC
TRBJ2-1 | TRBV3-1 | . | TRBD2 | CASSQGGGLAGDNEQFF | TGTGCCAGCAGCCAAGGGGGGGGTCTAGCGGGAGACAATGAGCAGTTCTTC
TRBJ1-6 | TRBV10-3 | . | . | CAIGEASYNSPLHF | TGTGCCATCGGTGAGGCATCCTATAATTCACCCCTCCACTTT
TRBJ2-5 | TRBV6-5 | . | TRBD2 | CASGGGPEETQYF | TGTGCCAGTGGCGGGGGGCCCGAAGAGACCCAGTACTTC
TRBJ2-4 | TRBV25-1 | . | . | CASSDRTNGIQYF | TGTGCCAGCAGTGATCGGACAAACGGCATTCAGTACTTC
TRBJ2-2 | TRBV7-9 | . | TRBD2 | CASSVRSGRASAGELFF | TGTGCCAGCAGCGTTAGAAGCGGGAGGGCCTCGGCCGGGGAGCTGTTTTTT
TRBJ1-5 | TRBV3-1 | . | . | CASSQGQVFNQPQHF | TGTGCCAGCAGCCAAGGACAGGTGTTCAATCAGCCCCAGCATTTT
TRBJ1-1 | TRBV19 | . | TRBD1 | CATNRGENTEAFF | TGTGCCACCAACAGGGGCGAAAACACTGAAGCTTTCTTT
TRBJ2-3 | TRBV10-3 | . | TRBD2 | CAISLAGGPSDTQYF | TGTGCCATCAGCCTAGCGGGGGGGCCTTCAGATACGCAGTATTTT
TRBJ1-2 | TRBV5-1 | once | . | CASSRRGEGYGYTF | TGCGCCAGCAGCCGACGTGGGGAAGGCTATGGCTACACCTTC
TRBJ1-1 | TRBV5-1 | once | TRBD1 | CASTGQVSNTEAFF | TGCGCCAGCACCGGACAGGTATCGAACACTGAAGCTTTCTTT
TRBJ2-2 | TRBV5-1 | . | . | CASSESPGELFF | TGCGCCAGCAGTGAGTCGCCCGGGGAGCTGTTTTTT
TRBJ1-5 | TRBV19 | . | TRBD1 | CASNWGDRQPQHF | TGTGCCAGTAACTGGGGGGACAGGCAGCCCCAGCATTTT
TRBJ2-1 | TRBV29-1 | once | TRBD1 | CSVCGQADEQFF | TGCAGCGTTTGTGGACAGGCCGATGAGCAGTTCTTC
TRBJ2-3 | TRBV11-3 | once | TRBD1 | CASSAGQGGGTDTQYF | TGTGCCAGCAGCGCCGGACAGGGCGGCGGCACAGATACGCAGTATTTT
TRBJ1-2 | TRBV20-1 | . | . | CSARDSRECYTF | TGCAGTGCTAGAGACTCCCGGGAATGTTACACCTTC
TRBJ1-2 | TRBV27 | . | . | CASRAKQGIGYGYTF | TGTGCCAGCAGAGCTAAACAGGGAATTGGCTATGGCTACACCTTC
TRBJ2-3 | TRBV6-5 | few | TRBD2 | CASSYSGGRTDTQYF | TGTGCCAGCAGTTACTCCGGGGGGAGAACAGATACGCAGTATTTT
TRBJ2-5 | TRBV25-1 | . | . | CASTPYHQETQYF | TGTGCCAGCACCCCGTACCACCAAGAGACCCAGTACTTC
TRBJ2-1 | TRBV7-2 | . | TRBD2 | CASSLVRGGRFLGYNEQFF | TGTGCCAGCAGCTTAGTTCGGGGCGGGAGATTTCTAGGCTACAATGAGCAGTTCTTC
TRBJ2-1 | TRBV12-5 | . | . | CASGSGTPQFF | TGTGCTAGTGGTTCCGGGACTCCGCAGTTCTTC
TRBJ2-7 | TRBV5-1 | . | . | CASSLGPGGGEQYF | TGCGCCAGCAGCTTGGGACCCGGGGGAGGTGAGCAGTACTTC
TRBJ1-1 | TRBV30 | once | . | CAWSAGRNTEAFF | TGTGCCTGGAGTGCCGGTAGGAACACTGAAGCTTTCTTT
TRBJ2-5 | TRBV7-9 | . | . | CASGYGSAKEETQYF | TGTGCCAGCGGTTACGGGTCCGCGAAAGAAGAGACCCAGTACTTC
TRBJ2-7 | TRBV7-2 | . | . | CASSPGRGNSYEQYF | TGTGCCAGCAGCCCCGGCCGGGGGAACTCCTACGAGCAGTACTTC
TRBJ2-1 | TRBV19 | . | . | CASSIWGVLDSSYNEQFF | TGTGCCAGTAGTATTTGGGGGGTCCTCGATAGCTCCTACAATGAGCAGTTCTTC
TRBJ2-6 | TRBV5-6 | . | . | CASSFGPTGANVLTF | TGTGCCAGCAGCTTTGGCCCCACTGGGGCCAACGTCCTGACTTTC
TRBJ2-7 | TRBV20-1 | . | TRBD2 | CSANGLAHSSYEQYF | TGCAGTGCAAATGGACTAGCGCATAGCTCCTACGAGCAGTACTTC
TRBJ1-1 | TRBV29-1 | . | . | CSVGGGLNTEAFF | TGCAGCGTTGGTGGGGGCTTGAACACTGAAGCTTTCTTT
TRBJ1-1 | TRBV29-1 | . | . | CSVTMTVNTEAFF | TGCAGCGTTACCATGACAGTGAACACTGAAGCTTTCTTT
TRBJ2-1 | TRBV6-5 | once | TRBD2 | CASSWTSGGFNEQFF | TGTGCCAGCAGTTGGACTAGCGGGGGGTTCAATGAGCAGTTCTTC
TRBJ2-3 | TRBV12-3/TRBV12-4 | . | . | CASSLGEVDTQYF | TGTGCCAGCAGTTTAGGGGAAGTAGATACGCAGTATTTT
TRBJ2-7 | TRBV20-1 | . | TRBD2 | CSARGIAGGIYEQYF | TGCAGTGCTAGGGGCATAGCGGGGGGTATCTACGAGCAGTACTTC
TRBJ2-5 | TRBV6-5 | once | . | CASSYHEGISETQYF | TGTGCCAGCAGTTACCATGAGGGAATTTCGGAGACCCAGTACTTC
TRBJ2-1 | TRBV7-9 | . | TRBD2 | CASSSGLEQFF | TGTGCCAGCAGCTCGGGACTAGAGCAGTTCTTC
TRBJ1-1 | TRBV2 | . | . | CASRRDIEVFF | TGTGCCAGCAGACGGGACATTGAAGTTTTCTTT